This is a list of T cell receptor beta chains from one sample in a study of blood T cells in healthy people across ages. One entry per CDR3 protein results from TCRdb running MiXCR on the 5' RACE reads. Among about 670,000 distinct CDR3 sequences listed, 35% to 50% were seen once. Input material: blood. These TCRs come from a man aged 80 or over in good health. Each CDR3 is given with its conserved first and last residue.

v_gene: TRBV4-2; CDR3aa: CASSQAGACKDTQYF
v_gene: TRBV7-9; CDR3aa: CASSPLREDPRRNTIYF
v_gene: TRBV12-3/TRBV12-4; CDR3aa: CASSLSYGASEQFF
v_gene: TRBV25-1; CDR3aa: CASSELAGDTGELFF
v_gene: TRBV6-2/TRBV6-3; CDR3aa: CASNVVGGHNEQFF
v_gene: TRBV18; CDR3aa: CASSPPDRGGANVLTF
v_gene: TRBV13; CDR3aa: CASSLGDKGYEQYF
v_gene: TRBV20-1; CDR3aa: CRASMRGYEQYF
v_gene: TRBV20-1; CDR3aa: CSAPRRELNIQYF
v_gene: TRBV28; CDR3aa: CASSWDRGDTPLHF
v_gene: TRBV10-1; CDR3aa: CASRGVQGTPYEQYF
v_gene: TRBV20-1; CDR3aa: CSASAGEFNSPLHF
v_gene: TRBV20-1; CDR3aa: CSARDGGPGGEQYF
v_gene: TRBV7-3; CDR3aa: CASSRDSVVSYEQYF
v_gene: TRBV20-1; CDR3aa: CSVPDQGENIQYF
v_gene: TRBV6-2/TRBV6-3; CDR3aa: CASSYRPAGGPVIQYF
v_gene: TRBV24-1; CDR3aa: CATSDLYEQFF
v_gene: TRBV20-1; CDR3aa: CSATNRGSGANVLTF
v_gene: TRBV20-1; CDR3aa: CSVPRGQGKNTEAFF
v_gene: TRBV28; CDR3aa: CASSFGGSGYTF
v_gene: TRBV2; CDR3aa: CASSGRQDIYMNTEAFF
v_gene: TRBV27; CDR3aa: CASSFRRGSLSQPQHF
v_gene: TRBV20-1; CDR3aa: CSAKGTADGVGLANYGYTF
v_gene: TRBV4-3; CDR3aa: CASSQEDRINYEQYF
v_gene: TRBV27; CDR3aa: CASRGERGPSTDTQYF
v_gene: TRBV29-1; CDR3aa: CSVTTGDTEAFF
v_gene: TRBV20-1; CDR3aa: CSARNPGGNPTTQYF
v_gene: TRBV11-2; CDR3aa: CASSGDRAGAETQYF
v_gene: TRBV20-1; CDR3aa: CSARGWRAEVPEQYF
v_gene: TRBV6-6; CDR3aa: CASSYMDGGKGYTF
v_gene: TRBV7-2; CDR3aa: CASSQGGEAGGKNIQYF
v_gene: TRBV10-3; CDR3aa: CAISAETEQYF
v_gene: TRBV7-8; CDR3aa: CASSFLSSGRDRALANQPQHF
v_gene: TRBV29-1; CDR3aa: CSAQGSRADEKLFF
v_gene: TRBV6-5; CDR3aa: CASRTTGVNQPQHF